These T cell receptor beta chains were read from a single sample in a study of blood T cell repertoires in COVID-19. Clones were read by immunoSEQ multiplex PCR, and TCRdb kept only the in-frame ones, dropping some. The profile covers some 290,000 clones, with roughly nine tenths appearing a single time and 2.5% to 3.5% taken by the ten largest. The sample was peripheral blood. Every receptor here comes from a woman aged 25 to 39 with COVID-19, enrolled during active disease. The CDR3 runs from the conserved cysteine through the conserved F or W. Fields, in order: J gene, D gene, clone size, V gene, CDR3 protein, CDR3 DNA. The D gene is left open where the match is weak. Not every row has a clone size; where given, it reads once, few, many or a size class.

TRBJ1-1,.,once,TRBV18,CASSRGGRDTEAFF,TGTGCCAGCTCTCGCGGGGGCAGGGACACTGAAGCTTTCTTT
TRBJ2-3,TRBD2,.,TRBV19,CASSGTSGRPRDTQYF,TGTGCCAGTAGTGGGACTAGCGGGAGACCTCGAGATACGCAGTATTTT
TRBJ1-1,.,.,TRBV2,CASSEARSRDTEAFF,TGTGCCAGCAGTGAAGCGCGCTCCAGGGACACTGAAGCTTTCTTT
TRBJ1-6,.,many,TRBV15,CATSSDIRNSPLHF,TGTGCCACCAGCAGCGACATCAGAAATTCACCCCTCCACTTT
TRBJ2-5,TRBD2,.,TRBV30,CAWSEGLAGFAETQYF,TGTGCCTGGAGCGAGGGACTAGCGGGTTTCGCAGAGACCCAGTACTTC
TRBJ2-2,TRBD1,.,TRBV2,CATDRGGTGELFF,TGTGCCACAGACAGGGGGGGCACCGGGGAGCTGTTTTTT
TRBJ1-1,.,.,TRBV2,CASSEAGVVTEAFF,TGTGCCAGCAGTGAGGCAGGGGTCGTCACTGAAGCTTTCTTT
TRBJ2-1,TRBD2,.,TRBV10-3,CAISDRTSGTDGTYNEQFF,TGTGCCATCAGTGATCGGACTAGCGGGACGGATGGGACCTACAATGAGCAGTTCTTC
TRBJ1-6,TRBD1,once,TRBV19,CASSPRQGGYNSPLHF,TGTGCCAGTAGCCCCCGACAGGGCGGATATAATTCACCCCTCCACTTT
TRBJ1-1,TRBD1,.,TRBV11-2,CASSLRGANTEAFF,TGTGCCAGCAGCCTCAGGGGGGCGAACACTGAAGCTTTCTTT
TRBJ2-1,.,.,TRBV19,CASSSTYNEQFF,TGTGCCAGTAGTTCCACCTACAATGAGCAGTTCTTC
TRBJ2-7,.,.,TRBV6-5,CASGHQGTYEQYF,TGTGCCAGCGGACACCAGGGTACCTACGAGCAGTACTTC
TRBJ1-1,.,.,TRBV5-5,CASSPGTLNTEAFF,TGTGCCAGCAGCCCCGGGACACTCAACACTGAAGCTTTCTTT
TRBJ2-5,.,.,TRBV14,CASSPILGERETQYF,TGTGCCAGCAGCCCAATTTTAGGGGAACGAGAGACCCAGTACTTC
TRBJ1-1,.,.,TRBV6-5,CASGTANTEAFF,TGTGCCAGCGGAACAGCAAACACTGAAGCTTTCTTT
TRBJ1-6,.,once,TRBV28,CASSPRVGNSPLHF,TGTGCCAGCAGCCCCCGGGTCGGGAATTCACCCCTCCACTTT
TRBJ1-1,.,.,TRBV20-1,CSAPGQRFLF,TGCAGTGCCCCTGGACAGAGGTTCCTCTTT
TRBJ2-2,TRBD1,.,TRBV11-3,CASSPKGTGDGELFF,TGTGCCAGCAGCCCCAAAGGGACAGGGGACGGGGAGCTGTTTTTT
TRBJ1-5,.,once,TRBV5-6,CAGSQGHLNQPQHF,TGTGCCGGCAGCCAGGGACACTTGAATCAGCCCCAGCATTTT
TRBJ1-1,.,.,TRBV30,CAWSVALAEAFF,TGTGCCTGGAGTGTAGCGCTGGCTGAAGCTTTCTTT
TRBJ2-1,.,.,TRBV7-3,CASSLWASVNEQFF,TGTGCCAGCAGCTTATGGGCTAGCGTCAATGAGCAGTTCTTC
TRBJ1-2,.,.,TRBV2,CAWAGSGDGYTF,TGTGCCTGGGCAGGCTCGGGGGATGGCTACACCTTC
TRBJ2-7,TRBD2,once,TRBV5-1,CASSLFSGRDEQYF,TGCGCCAGCAGCTTGTTTAGCGGGAGAGACGAGCAGTACTTC
TRBJ2-5,TRBD1,.,TRBV28,CASIDRGSDQETQYF,TGTGCCAGCATTGACAGGGGGAGCGACCAAGAGACCCAGTACTTC
TRBJ2-5,TRBD1,.,TRBV4-1,CASSQLYGTGYPETQYF,TGCGCCAGCAGCCAACTATACGGGACAGGGTACCCAGAGACCCAGTACTTC
TRBJ2-5,TRBD2,once,TRBV19,CASGTSGSSVLGETQYF,TGTGCCAGTGGGACTAGCGGGAGTAGCGTTCTTGGAGAGACCCAGTACTTC
TRBJ2-2,TRBD1,.,TRBV11-3,CASSLDKAGGNTGELFF,TGTGCCAGCAGCTTAGATAAGGCAGGGGGGAACACCGGGGAGCTGTTTTTT
TRBJ1-1,.,.,TRBV11-1,CASTLGVNTEAFF,TGTGCCAGCACCCTAGGGGTGAACACTGAAGCTTTCTTT
TRBJ2-7,.,.,TRBV29-1,CSAIGQKSYEQYF,TGCAGCGCCATCGGACAGAAATCCTACGAGCAGTACTTC
TRBJ2-1,TRBD2,.,TRBV7-8,CASSSPPSGSNEQFF,TGTGCCAGCAGCTCGCCGCCTAGCGGGAGCAATGAGCAGTTCTTC